The rows below give T cell receptor beta chains drawn from one sample of a study of shared clonotypes between healthy human individuals. Sequenced by immunoSEQ multiplex PCR; TCRdb stores in-frame clones only, minus some. Counted here are some 1,100,000 clones, around 82% occurring once; the ten biggest clones make up about 0.52%. Sequencing was done on a sample of memory CD4+ T cells from PBMCs. The receptors come from a young man in good health. Some clones in this sample may be carry-over from other donors' samples. The CDR3 runs from the conserved cysteine through the conserved F or W. Fields, in order: J gene, D gene, clone size, V gene, CDR3 protein, CDR3 DNA. A D gene is named only where the DNA matches it firmly. Not every row has a clone size; where given, it reads once, few, many or a size class.

TRBJ1-2	TRBD1	-	TRBV9	CASSSGTVPYGYTF	TGTGCCAGCAGTTCCGGGACAGTCCCGTATGGCTACACCTTC
TRBJ1-5	-	-	TRBV29-1	CSATFTGGGSQPQHF	TGCAGCGCCACCTTTACGGGGGGCGGAAGTCAGCCCCAGCATTTT
TRBJ1-3	TRBD1	-	TRBV18	CASSLTGDSGNTIYF	TGTGCCAGCTCACTGACAGGGGATTCTGGAAACACCATATATTTT
TRBJ2-1	-	once	TRBV5-1	CASSYARPYNEQFF	TGCGCCAGCAGCTACGCTAGGCCCTACAATGAGCAGTTCTTC
TRBJ1-2	-	once	TRBV7-9	CASSQIAGTHGYTF	TGTGCCAGCAGCCAAATTGCCGGGACACATGGCTACACCTTC
TRBJ1-2	-	-	TRBV28	CASSPSLGGSYGYTF	TGTGCCAGCAGTCCCTCCCTCGGGGGCTCCTATGGCTACACCTTC
TRBJ2-7	-	-	TRBV5-1	CASSSLRGSEQYF	TGCGCCAGCAGCTCCTTGCGGGGTTCCGAGCAGTACTTC
TRBJ2-5	-	-	TRBV30	CAWSVGEETQYF	TGTGCCTGGAGTGTGGGGGAAGAGACCCAGTACTTC
TRBJ1-6	TRBD1	once	TRBV5-4	CASSLGTGGQNSPLHF	TGTGCCAGCAGCTTGGGGACAGGGGGCCAGAATTCACCCCTCCACTTT
TRBJ1-5	-	-	TRBV5-8	CASSLVGQPQHF	TGTGCCAGCAGCTTAGTGGGGCAGCCCCAGCATTTT
TRBJ2-1	-	-	TRBV7-9	CASSPLQWGNEQFF	TGTGCCAGCAGCCCTCTCCAGTGGGGCAATGAGCAGTTCTTC
TRBJ1-5	TRBD1	-	TRBV18	CASSPGQGVVQPQHF	TGTGCCAGCTCCCCTGGACAGGGGGTTGTTCAGCCCCAGCATTTT
TRBJ1-5	-	-	TRBV30	CASQAATSGPQHF	TGTGCCTCACAGGCGGCAACGAGCGGGCCCCAGCATTTT
TRBJ2-7	-	few	TRBV19	CASRQPGQRSEQYF	TGTGCCAGTAGACAGCCGGGCCAGAGAAGCGAGCAGTACTTC
TRBJ1-5	TRBD1	-	TRBV18	CASSPIQGFNQPQHF	TGTGCCAGCTCACCCATACAGGGGTTTAATCAGCCCCAGCATTTT
TRBJ1-5	-	-	TRBV18	CASSSGPDGNQPQHF	TGTGCCAGCTCAAGTGGGCCGGACGGCAATCAGCCCCAGCATTTT
TRBJ1-2	-	-	TRBV14	CASSQVSGSYGYTF	TGTGCCAGCAGCCAAGTGTCAGGGAGCTATGGCTACACCTTC